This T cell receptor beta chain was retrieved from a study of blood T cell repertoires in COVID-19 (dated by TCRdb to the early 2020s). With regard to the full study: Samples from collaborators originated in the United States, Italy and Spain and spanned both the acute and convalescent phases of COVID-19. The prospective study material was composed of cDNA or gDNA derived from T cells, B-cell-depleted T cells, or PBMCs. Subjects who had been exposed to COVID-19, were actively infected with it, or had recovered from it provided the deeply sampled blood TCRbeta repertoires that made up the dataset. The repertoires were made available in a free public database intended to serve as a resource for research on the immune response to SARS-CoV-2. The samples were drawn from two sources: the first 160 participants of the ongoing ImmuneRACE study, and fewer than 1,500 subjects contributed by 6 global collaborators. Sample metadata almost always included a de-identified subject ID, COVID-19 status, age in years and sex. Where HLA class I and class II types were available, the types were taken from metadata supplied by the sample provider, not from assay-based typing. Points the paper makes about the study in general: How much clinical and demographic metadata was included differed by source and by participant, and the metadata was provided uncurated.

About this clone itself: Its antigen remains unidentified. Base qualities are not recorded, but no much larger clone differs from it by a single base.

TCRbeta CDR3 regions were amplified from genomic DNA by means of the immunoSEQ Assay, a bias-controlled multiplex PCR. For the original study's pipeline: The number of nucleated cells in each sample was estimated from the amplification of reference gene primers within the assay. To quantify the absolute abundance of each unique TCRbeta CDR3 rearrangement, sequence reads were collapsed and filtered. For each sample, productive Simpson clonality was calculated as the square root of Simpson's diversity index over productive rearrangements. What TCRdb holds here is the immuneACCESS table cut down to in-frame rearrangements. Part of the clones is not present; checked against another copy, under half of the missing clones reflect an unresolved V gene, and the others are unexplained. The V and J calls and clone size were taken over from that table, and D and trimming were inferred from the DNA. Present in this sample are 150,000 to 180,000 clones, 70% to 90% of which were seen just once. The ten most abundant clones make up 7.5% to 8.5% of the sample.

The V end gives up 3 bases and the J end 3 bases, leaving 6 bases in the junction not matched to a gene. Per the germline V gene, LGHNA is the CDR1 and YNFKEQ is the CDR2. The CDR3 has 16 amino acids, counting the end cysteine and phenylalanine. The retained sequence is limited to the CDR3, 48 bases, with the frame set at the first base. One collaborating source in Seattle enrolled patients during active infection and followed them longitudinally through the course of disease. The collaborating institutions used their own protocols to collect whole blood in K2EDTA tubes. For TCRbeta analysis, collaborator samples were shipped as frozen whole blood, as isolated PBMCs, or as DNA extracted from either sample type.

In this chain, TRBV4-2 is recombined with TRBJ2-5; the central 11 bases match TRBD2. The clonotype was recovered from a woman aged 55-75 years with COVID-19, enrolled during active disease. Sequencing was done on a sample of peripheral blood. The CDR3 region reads CASSQGTTSGEETQYF. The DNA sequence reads TGTGCCAGCAGCCAGGGTACGACTAGCGGGGAAGAGACCCAGTACTTC.